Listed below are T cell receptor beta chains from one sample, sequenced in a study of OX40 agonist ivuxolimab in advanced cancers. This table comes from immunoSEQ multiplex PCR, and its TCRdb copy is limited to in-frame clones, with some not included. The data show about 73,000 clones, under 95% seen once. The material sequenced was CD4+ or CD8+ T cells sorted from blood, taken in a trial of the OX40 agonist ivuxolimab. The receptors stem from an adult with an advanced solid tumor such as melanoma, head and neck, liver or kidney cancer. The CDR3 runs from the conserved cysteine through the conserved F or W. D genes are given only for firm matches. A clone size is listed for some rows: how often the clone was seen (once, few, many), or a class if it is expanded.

cdr3_aa: CASSYSTGLNPYEQYF
cdr3_nt: TGCGCCAGCAGTTATAGCACGGGACTCAACCCCTACGAGCAGTACTTC
d_call: -
j_call: TRBJ2-7
v_call: TRBV4-1
clone_size: -

cdr3_aa: CASSELWAGGQADTQYF
cdr3_nt: TGTGCCAGCAGTGAACTTTGGGCGGGGGGGCAGGCAGATACGCAGTATTTT
d_call: TRBD2
j_call: TRBJ2-3
v_call: TRBV6-1
clone_size: -

cdr3_aa: CASSPGTGGPYGYTF
cdr3_nt: TGTGCCAGCAGCCCTGGGACAGGGGGCCCCTATGGCTACACCTTC
d_call: TRBD1
j_call: TRBJ1-2
v_call: TRBV5-6
clone_size: -

cdr3_aa: CASSIDGSPLHF
cdr3_nt: TGTGCCAGTAGTATAGATGGTTCACCCCTCCACTTT
d_call: -
j_call: TRBJ1-6
v_call: TRBV19
clone_size: -

cdr3_aa: CARSLMRGYEQYF
cdr3_nt: TGTGCCAGAAGCTTGATGAGGGGCTACGAGCAGTACTTC
d_call: -
j_call: TRBJ2-7
v_call: TRBV5-3
clone_size: few

cdr3_aa: CASSFGREAKNIQYF
cdr3_nt: TGTGCCAGCAGCTTTGGCAGGGAAGCCAAAAACATTCAGTACTTC
d_call: -
j_call: TRBJ2-4
v_call: TRBV7-9
clone_size: -

cdr3_aa: CASSLVSASGYTF
cdr3_nt: TGCGCCAGCAGCTTGGTGTCAGCCTCGGGCTACACCTTC
d_call: -
j_call: TRBJ1-2
v_call: TRBV5-1
clone_size: -

cdr3_aa: CASRPGTSGGQETQYF
cdr3_nt: TGCGCCAGCAGACCGGGGACTAGCGGGGGCCAAGAGACCCAGTACTTC
d_call: TRBD2
j_call: TRBJ2-5
v_call: TRBV5-1
clone_size: -

cdr3_aa: CSAIEPETQYF
cdr3_nt: TGCAGCGCGATTGAACCCGAGACCCAGTACTTC
d_call: -
j_call: TRBJ2-5
v_call: TRBV29-1
clone_size: -

cdr3_aa: CASSGDTGTAWVGEAFF
cdr3_nt: TGTGCCAGCAGCGGGGACACCGGGACGGCGTGGGTGGGTGAAGCTTTCTTT
d_call: -
j_call: TRBJ1-1
v_call: TRBV9
clone_size: -

cdr3_aa: CASSLSGGYGYTF
cdr3_nt: TGTGCCAGCAGTTTATCTGGGGGCTATGGCTACACCTTC
d_call: -
j_call: TRBJ1-2
v_call: TRBV27
clone_size: -

cdr3_aa: CASSAAGIMNTEAFF
cdr3_nt: TGTGCCAGCAGTGCGGCAGGGATCATGAACACTGAAGCTTTCTTT
d_call: -
j_call: TRBJ1-1
v_call: TRBV2
clone_size: -

cdr3_aa: CASSEWSGNTEAFF
cdr3_nt: TGTGCCAGCAGTGAATGGAGCGGGAACACTGAAGCTTTCTTT
d_call: -
j_call: TRBJ1-1
v_call: TRBV25-1
clone_size: -

cdr3_aa: CASSQDPPRQGAYEQYF
cdr3_nt: TGCGCCAGCAGCCAAGATCCCCCCCGACAGGGTGCCTACGAGCAGTACTTC
d_call: TRBD1
j_call: TRBJ2-7
v_call: TRBV4-1
clone_size: -

cdr3_aa: CASSDPYTEAFF
cdr3_nt: TGTGCCAGCAGCGACCCGTACACTGAAGCTTTCTTT
d_call: -
j_call: TRBJ1-1
v_call: TRBV9
clone_size: -

cdr3_aa: CASRLTSGPYNEQFF
cdr3_nt: TGTGCCAGCAGACTCACTAGCGGGCCCTACAATGAGCAGTTCTTC
d_call: TRBD2
j_call: TRBJ2-1
v_call: TRBV7-9
clone_size: once

cdr3_aa: CASRQNWATNEKLFF
cdr3_nt: TGTGCCAGCAGACAAAACTGGGCAACTAATGAAAAACTGTTTTTT
d_call: -
j_call: TRBJ1-4
v_call: TRBV11-2
clone_size: -

cdr3_aa: CASSLVPQGTDTQYF
cdr3_nt: TGTGCCAGCAGCTTGGTACCCCAAGGTACAGATACGCAGTATTTT
d_call: -
j_call: TRBJ2-3
v_call: TRBV5-8
clone_size: once

cdr3_aa: CASSPGSGTGHSEAFF
cdr3_nt: TGTGCCAGCAGCCCTGGTTCCGGGACAGGGCATTCTGAAGCTTTCTTT
d_call: TRBD1
j_call: TRBJ1-1
v_call: TRBV7-9
clone_size: -

cdr3_aa: CASSGSGTGYEQYF
cdr3_nt: TGTGCCAGCAGCGGATCCGGGACAGGCTACGAGCAGTACTTC
d_call: TRBD1
j_call: TRBJ2-7
v_call: TRBV7-9
clone_size: -

cdr3_aa: CASSAAGWNEQFF
cdr3_nt: TGTGCCAGCAGCGCAGCCGGGTGGAATGAGCAGTTCTTC
d_call: -
j_call: TRBJ2-1
v_call: TRBV9
clone_size: -

cdr3_aa: CASSFSADTQYF
cdr3_nt: TGTGCCAGCAGTTTCAGCGCAGATACGCAGTATTTT
d_call: -
j_call: TRBJ2-3
v_call: TRBV27
clone_size: -

cdr3_aa: CASSLGRIYGYTF
cdr3_nt: TGTGCCAGCAGCTTAGGGAGGATCTATGGCTACACCTTC
d_call: -
j_call: TRBJ1-2
v_call: TRBV7-9
clone_size: -

cdr3_aa: CASSILRGRSNYGYTF
cdr3_nt: TGTGCCAGTAGTATACTCCGGGGCAGGTCCAACTATGGCTACACCTTC
d_call: -
j_call: TRBJ1-2
v_call: TRBV19
clone_size: -

cdr3_aa: CASMGYGYTF
cdr3_nt: TGTGCCAGTATGGGTTACGGCTACACCTTC
d_call: -
j_call: TRBJ1-2
v_call: TRBV19
clone_size: -

cdr3_aa: CSVPDRGLHGYTF
cdr3_nt: TGCAGCGTTCCGGACAGGGGCCTCCATGGCTACACCTTC
d_call: TRBD1
j_call: TRBJ1-2
v_call: TRBV29-1
clone_size: -

cdr3_aa: CASSALDPAYEQYF
cdr3_nt: TGTGCCAGCAGCGCCTTGGACCCGGCCTACGAGCAGTACTTC
d_call: -
j_call: TRBJ2-7
v_call: TRBV7-9
clone_size: -

cdr3_aa: CASSLDISTDTQYF
cdr3_nt: TGCGCCAGCAGCTTAGACATATCCACAGATACGCAGTATTTT
d_call: -
j_call: TRBJ2-3
v_call: TRBV5-1
clone_size: -

cdr3_aa: CVSSYGSSGVTDTQYF
cdr3_nt: TGTGTCAGCAGTTACGGGAGTAGCGGGGTAACAGATACGCAGTATTTT
d_call: TRBD2
j_call: TRBJ2-3
v_call: TRBV6-5
clone_size: -

cdr3_aa: CASSQVGDRGGGELFF
cdr3_nt: TGCGCCAGCAGCCAAGTAGGGGACAGGGGTGGCGGGGAGCTGTTTTTT
d_call: TRBD1
j_call: TRBJ2-2
v_call: TRBV4-1
clone_size: once

cdr3_aa: CASSQDDAGTGNEKLFF
cdr3_nt: TGCGCCAGCAGCCAAGATGATGCCGGGACAGGTAATGAAAAACTGTTTTTT
d_call: TRBD1
j_call: TRBJ1-4
v_call: TRBV4-1
clone_size: -

cdr3_aa: CASSYEKGALSETQYF
cdr3_nt: TGTGCCAGCAGTTACGAAAAGGGGGCCCTTTCAGAGACCCAGTACTTC
d_call: TRBD1
j_call: TRBJ2-5
v_call: TRBV6-5
clone_size: -

cdr3_aa: CASTLQGISEKLFF
cdr3_nt: TGCGCCAGCACCTTACAGGGTATTTCTGAAAAACTGTTTTTT
d_call: -
j_call: TRBJ1-4
v_call: TRBV23-1
clone_size: -

cdr3_aa: CASRGREATNEKLFF
cdr3_nt: TGCGCCAGCAGGGGACGGGAGGCAACTAATGAAAAACTGTTTTTT
d_call: -
j_call: TRBJ1-4
v_call: TRBV4-1
clone_size: -

cdr3_aa: CASSTAGGGAYEQYF
cdr3_nt: TGTGCCAGCAGCACCGCGGGGGGTGGGGCCTACGAGCAGTACTTC
d_call: TRBD2
j_call: TRBJ2-7
v_call: TRBV13
clone_size: -

cdr3_aa: CASSDIPGLAREQYF
cdr3_nt: TGTGCCAGCAGTGATATACCGGGACTAGCGCGGGAGCAGTACTTC
d_call: TRBD2
j_call: TRBJ2-7
v_call: TRBV2
clone_size: once

cdr3_aa: CASSLGTVYGYTF
cdr3_nt: TGTGCCAGCAGCTTGGGGACAGTCTATGGCTACACCTTC
d_call: -
j_call: TRBJ1-2
v_call: TRBV5-6
clone_size: few

cdr3_aa: CASSQGTGSYNEQFF
cdr3_nt: TGCGCCAGCAGCCAAGGGACAGGGAGCTACAATGAGCAGTTCTTC
d_call: TRBD1
j_call: TRBJ2-1
v_call: TRBV4-3
clone_size: -

cdr3_aa: CASSEALGGADYGYTF
cdr3_nt: TGTGCCAGCAGTGAAGCTTTAGGGGGAGCGGACTATGGCTACACCTTC
d_call: -
j_call: TRBJ1-2
v_call: TRBV6-1
clone_size: once

cdr3_aa: CSVAGEGEQYF
cdr3_nt: TGCAGCGTTGCAGGGGAAGGGGAGCAGTACTTC
d_call: -
j_call: TRBJ2-7
v_call: TRBV29-1
clone_size: -

cdr3_aa: CAISTSGGPSYEQYF
cdr3_nt: TGTGCCATCAGTACTAGCGGGGGGCCATCCTACGAGCAGTACTTC
d_call: TRBD2
j_call: TRBJ2-7
v_call: TRBV10-3
clone_size: -